This is a list of T cell receptor beta chains from one sample in a study of cytomegalovirus exposure and HLA in healthy donors. The assay was immunoSEQ multiplex PCR, and TCRdb's table has in-frame clones only and misses some. This table holds some 190,000 clones, about 89% found once. The sample was PBMCs. The receptors stem from a man aged 25-45 years in good health and CMV-seropositive. CDR3s include the opening cysteine and the closing phenylalanine or tryptophan. A D gene is named only where the DNA matches it firmly. Clone size is stated in some rows and not others, as once, few, many or a class when expanded.

v_call	j_call	clone_size	d_call	cdr3_nt	cdr3_aa
TRBV30	TRBJ1-1	NA	NA	TGTGCCTGGAGCCTCGGGGGGGGAGCTGAAGCTTTCTTT	CAWSLGGGAEAFF
TRBV5-1	TRBJ2-3	NA	TRBD1	TGCGCCAGCAGGTCCTTCGTCCAGGGGGCAGATACGCAGTATTTT	CASRSFVQGADTQYF
TRBV7-2	TRBJ2-5	NA	TRBD2	TGTGCCAGCAGCTTAAGTAGCGGGGCCGAAGTAACCCAGTACTTC	CASSLSSGAEVTQYF
TRBV5-1	TRBJ1-1	few	NA	TGCGCCAGCAGCTTGGACGGGGATAACACTGAAGCTTTCTTT	CASSLDGDNTEAFF
TRBV28	TRBJ2-7	NA	NA	TGTGCCAGCATCCCGGACAGTGATGCCTACGAGCAGTACTTC	CASIPDSDAYEQYF
TRBV7-8	TRBJ1-1	NA	NA	TGTGCCAGCAGCTTAGTCTTCAGGGCGCGCGGCACTGAAGCTTTCTTT	CASSLVFRARGTEAFF
TRBV7-6	TRBJ2-2	NA	NA	TGTGCCAGCAGCTGGGTATTAAAGGACACCGGGGAGCTGTTTTTT	CASSWVLKDTGELFF
TRBV5-1	TRBJ1-5	NA	NA	TGCGCCAGCAGCCCCCTAGGGAGCAATCAGCCCCAGCATTTT	CASSPLGSNQPQHF
TRBV28	TRBJ2-7	NA	TRBD2	TGTGCCCTACGGGAGCGGGACTCCTACGAGCAGTACTTC	CALRERDSYEQYF
TRBV30	TRBJ1-1	NA	NA	TGTGCCTGGATTCTCCAGTTCCACCGGGTGGAAGCTTTCTTT	CAWILQFHRVEAFF
TRBV7-9	TRBJ2-7	NA	NA	TGTGCCAGCAGCCCGGGACGGTCCTACGAGCAGTACTTC	CASSPGRSYEQYF
TRBV29-1	TRBJ1-1	NA	NA	TGCAGCGTTGCGCTGGGCACTGAAGCTTTCTTT	CSVALGTEAFF
TRBV7-2	TRBJ1-2	once	NA	TGTGCCAGCAGCCTGGAACCCTCGGGGCGCTATGGCTACACCTTC	CASSLEPSGRYGYTF
TRBV12-5	TRBJ2-2	NA	NA	TGTGCTAGTGGTCCCCCAGATGGGGGGAATACCGGGGAGCTGTTTTTT	CASGPPDGGNTGELFF
TRBV7-3	TRBJ1-2	NA	NA	TGTGCCAGCAGCTCCGAGGGGACAACCTATGGCTACACCTTC	CASSSEGTTYGYTF
TRBV28	TRBJ2-7	NA	TRBD2	TGTGCCAGCAGGGAAGCGGGAGGGCCTAGCTACGAGCAGTACTTC	CASREAGGPSYEQYF
TRBV27	TRBJ2-3	NA	NA	TGTGCCAGCAGTTTTTCCCTGAGTACTAGCACAGATACGCAGTATTTT	CASSFSLSTSTDTQYF
TRBV7-6	TRBJ1-6	NA	NA	TGTGCCAGCAGCCATTCGGGAGGCCTGAACCCTTCACCCCTCCACTTT	CASSHSGGLNPSPLHF
TRBV7-2	TRBJ1-5	NA	TRBD1	TGTGCCAGCACCGCGGACAGGTATCAGCCCCAGCATTTT	CASTADRYQPQHF
TRBV2	TRBJ2-5	NA	NA	TGTGCCAGCAGTGAAGCGCTGGGCGGGCCAGAGACCCAGTACTTC	CASSEALGGPETQYF
TRBV4-1	TRBJ1-1	NA	NA	TGCGCCAGCAGCCAAGGGGGAGGGCTGGCCACTGAAGCTTTCTTT	CASSQGGGLATEAFF
TRBV6-5	TRBJ2-1	NA	TRBD2	TGTGCCAGCAGGGGCGGCGGGGGGCCCGGCGAGCAGTTCTTC	CASRGGGGPGEQFF
TRBV18	TRBJ1-6	NA	NA	TGTGCCAGCTCGCCAGAGGGAGGGTTTGGTTCACCCCTCCACTTT	CASSPEGGFGSPLHF
TRBV2	TRBJ2-1	once	TRBD1	TGTGCCAGCAGGGGGACAGGGGGCGAAAATGAGCAGTTCTTC	CASRGTGGENEQFF
TRBV20-1	TRBJ2-3	NA	NA	TGCAGTGCTAGTCCCAGAGATACGCAGTATTTT	CSASPRDTQYF
TRBV29-1	TRBJ2-3	NA	NA	TGCAGCGTTTGGTCCCAAAGGGTCTCAGATACGCAGTATTTT	CSVWSQRVSDTQYF
TRBV4-3	TRBJ2-7	NA	NA	TGCGCCAGCAGCCAAGATCACTTCGTCGGCAGCGAGCAGTACTTC	CASSQDHFVGSEQYF
TRBV6-1	TRBJ1-1	NA	TRBD1	TGTGCCAGCAGTGATCAATCATGGACAGGGGAGACTGAAGCTTTCTTT	CASSDQSWTGETEAFF
TRBV4-2	TRBJ1-2	NA	NA	TGTGCCAGCAGCCAAGCGCAGGAGCCCTATGGCTACACCTTC	CASSQAQEPYGYTF
TRBV13	TRBJ2-7	once	NA	TGTGCCAGCAGCTTAGCATCCCGGCTGCACGAGCAGTACTTC	CASSLASRLHEQYF
TRBV30	TRBJ2-7	NA	NA	TGTGCCTGGACTCCCCGGGGGCATCTAACCTACGAGCAGTACTTC	CAWTPRGHLTYEQYF
TRBV2	TRBJ1-5	NA	NA	TGTGCCAGCAGTGAAGCTCGGGGGGCGGGTCAGCCCCAGCATTTT	CASSEARGAGQPQHF
TRBV4-2	TRBJ1-1	once	NA	TGTGCCAGCAGCCAAGATTACCCGCCAAAGAGGGGAGCTTTCTTT	CASSQDYPPKRGAFF
TRBV6-6	TRBJ1-3	once	NA	TGTGCCAGCCGACTAAGGAGCTCTGGAAACACCATATATTTT	CASRLRSSGNTIYF
TRBV15	TRBJ2-3	NA	NA	TGTGCCACCAGCAGAGATCTGGGGGCAGATACGCAGTATTTT	CATSRDLGADTQYF
TRBV5-1	TRBJ2-3	NA	TRBD2	TGCGCCAGCAGCTTGGAGACTAGCGGGGGGGCCCGGGGCACAGATACGCAGTATTTT	CASSLETSGGARGTDTQYF
TRBV30	TRBJ1-1	NA	TRBD1	TGTGCCTGGAGGTTCCCCGGGACAGGGAACACTGAAGCTTTCTTT	CAWRFPGTGNTEAFF
TRBV6-6	TRBJ1-6	NA	NA	TGTGCCAGCAGTATTCCGGGCCAGAATAATTCACCCCTCCACTTT	CASSIPGQNNSPLHF
TRBV2	TRBJ2-1	NA	TRBD2	TGTGCCAGCAGTCTCCCGACTAGCGGGGGGAGGTCCTACAATGAGCAGTTCTTC	CASSLPTSGGRSYNEQFF
TRBV6-5	TRBJ2-2	few	NA	TGTGCCAGCACCCAGTACACCGGGGAGCTGTTTTTT	CASTQYTGELFF
TRBV10-3	TRBJ1-5	NA	NA	TGTGCCATCAGTGAGTCGATCGACAGGCTGAATCAGCCCCAGCATTTT	CAISESIDRLNQPQHF
TRBV7-9	TRBJ2-7	NA	NA	TGTGATCAGGGTAAGCAGTACTTC	CDQGKQYF
TRBV13	TRBJ2-7	once	TRBD1	TGTGCCAGCAGCCGACACGGGACAGGGGTTTTAAGGTACGAGCAGTACTTC	CASSRHGTGVLRYEQYF
TRBV14	TRBJ2-7	NA	NA	TGTGCCAGCAGCCAAGATCCGTCGGTCAGGGACGAGCAGTACTTC	CASSQDPSVRDEQYF
TRBV20-1	TRBJ2-7	NA	NA	TGCAGTGCTCCCCTCGGCTACGAGCAGTACTTC	CSAPLGYEQYF
TRBV11-2	TRBJ1-1	NA	NA	TGTGCCAGCAGCTTAGACAGGAGAGCTTACAACACTGAAGCTTTCTTT	CASSLDRRAYNTEAFF
TRBV28	TRBJ1-1	NA	NA	TGTGCCAGCAGTACCAACCTCCTGACAGGACCGAACACTGAAGCTTTCTTT	CASSTNLLTGPNTEAFF
TRBV6-5	TRBJ1-2	NA	TRBD1	TGTGCCAGCAGTTACTCGGGGACAGGGTCGCTCTATGGCTACACCTTC	CASSYSGTGSLYGYTF